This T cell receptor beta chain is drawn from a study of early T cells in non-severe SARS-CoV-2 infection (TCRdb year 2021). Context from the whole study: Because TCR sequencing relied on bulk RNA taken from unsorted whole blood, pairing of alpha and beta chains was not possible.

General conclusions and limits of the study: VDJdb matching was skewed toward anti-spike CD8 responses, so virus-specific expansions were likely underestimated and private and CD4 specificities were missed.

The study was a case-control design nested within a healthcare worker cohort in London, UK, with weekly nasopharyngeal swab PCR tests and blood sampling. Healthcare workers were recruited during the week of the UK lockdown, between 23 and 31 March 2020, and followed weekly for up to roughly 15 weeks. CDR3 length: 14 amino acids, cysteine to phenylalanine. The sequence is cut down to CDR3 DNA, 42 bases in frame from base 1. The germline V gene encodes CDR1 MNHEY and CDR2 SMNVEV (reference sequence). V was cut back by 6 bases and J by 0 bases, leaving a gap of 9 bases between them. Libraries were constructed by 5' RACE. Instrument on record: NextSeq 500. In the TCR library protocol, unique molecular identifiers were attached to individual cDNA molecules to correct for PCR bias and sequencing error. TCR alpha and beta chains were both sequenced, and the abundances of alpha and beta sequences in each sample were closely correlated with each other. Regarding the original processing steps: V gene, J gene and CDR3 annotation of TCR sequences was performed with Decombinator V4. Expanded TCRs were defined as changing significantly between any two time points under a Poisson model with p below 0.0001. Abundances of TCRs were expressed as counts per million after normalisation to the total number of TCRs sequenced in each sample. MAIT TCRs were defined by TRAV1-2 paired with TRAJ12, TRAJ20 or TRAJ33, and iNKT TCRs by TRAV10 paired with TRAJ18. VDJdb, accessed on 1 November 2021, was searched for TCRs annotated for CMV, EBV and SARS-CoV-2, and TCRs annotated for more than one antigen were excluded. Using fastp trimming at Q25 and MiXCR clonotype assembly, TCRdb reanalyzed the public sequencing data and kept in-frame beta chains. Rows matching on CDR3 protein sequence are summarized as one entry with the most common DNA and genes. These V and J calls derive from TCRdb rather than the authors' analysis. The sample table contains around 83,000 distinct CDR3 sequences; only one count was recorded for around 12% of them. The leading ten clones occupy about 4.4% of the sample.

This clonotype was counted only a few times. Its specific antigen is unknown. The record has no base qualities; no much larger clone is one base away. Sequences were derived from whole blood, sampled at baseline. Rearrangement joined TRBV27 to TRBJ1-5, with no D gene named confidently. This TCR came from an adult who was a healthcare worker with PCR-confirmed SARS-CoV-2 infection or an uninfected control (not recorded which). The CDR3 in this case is CASRDLYSNQPQHF. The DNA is TGTGCCAGCAGGGACCTATATAGCAATCAGCCCCAGCATTTT.